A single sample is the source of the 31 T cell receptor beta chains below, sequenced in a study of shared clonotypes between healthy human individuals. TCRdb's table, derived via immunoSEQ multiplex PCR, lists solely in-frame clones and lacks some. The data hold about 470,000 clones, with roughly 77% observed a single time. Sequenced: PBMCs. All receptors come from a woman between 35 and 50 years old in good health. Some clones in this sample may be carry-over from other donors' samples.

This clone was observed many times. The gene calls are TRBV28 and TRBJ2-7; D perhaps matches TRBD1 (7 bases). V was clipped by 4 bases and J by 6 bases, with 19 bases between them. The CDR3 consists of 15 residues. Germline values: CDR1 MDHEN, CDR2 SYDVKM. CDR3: CASSSTGDSWLEQYF. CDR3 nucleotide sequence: TGTGCCAGCAGTTCTACAGGGGACTCTTGGCTCGAGCAGTACTTC.

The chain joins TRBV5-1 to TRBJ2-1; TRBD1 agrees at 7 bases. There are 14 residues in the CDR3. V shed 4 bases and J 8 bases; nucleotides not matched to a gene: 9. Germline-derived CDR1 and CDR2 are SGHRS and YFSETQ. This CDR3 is CASSPIRGGYEQFF. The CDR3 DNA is TGCGCCAGCAGCCCAATCAGAGGGGGCTATGAGCAGTTCTTC. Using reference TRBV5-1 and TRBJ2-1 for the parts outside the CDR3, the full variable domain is KAGVTQTPRYLIKTRGQQVTLSCSPISGHRSVSWYQQTPGQGLQFLFEYFSETQRNKGNFPGRFSGRQFSNSRSEMNVSTLELGDSALYLCASSPIRGGYEQFFGPGTRLTVL.

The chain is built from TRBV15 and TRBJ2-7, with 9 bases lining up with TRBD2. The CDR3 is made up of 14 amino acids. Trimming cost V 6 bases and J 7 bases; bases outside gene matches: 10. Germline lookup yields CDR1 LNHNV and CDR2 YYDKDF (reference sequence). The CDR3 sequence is CATRRSGRMDEQYF. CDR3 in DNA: TGTGCCACCAGGCGTAGCGGGAGAATGGATGAGCAGTACTTC. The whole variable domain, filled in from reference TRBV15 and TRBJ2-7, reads DAMVIQNPRYQVTQFGKPVTLSCSQTLNHNVMYWYQQKSSQAPKLLFHYYDKDFNNEADTPDNFQSRRPNTSFCFLDIRSPGLGDTAMYLCATRRSGRMDEQYFGPGTRLTVT.

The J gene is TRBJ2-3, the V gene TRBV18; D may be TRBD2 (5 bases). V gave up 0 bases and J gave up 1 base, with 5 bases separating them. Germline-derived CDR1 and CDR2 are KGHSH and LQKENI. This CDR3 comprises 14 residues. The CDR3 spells CASSPPRGTDTQYF. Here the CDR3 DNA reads TGTGCCAGCTCACCACCGCGGGGCACAGATACGCAGTATTTT. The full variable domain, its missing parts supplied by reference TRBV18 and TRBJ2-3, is NAGVMQNPRHLVRRRGQEARLRCSPMKGHSHVYWYRQLPEEGLKFMVYLQKENIIDESGMPKERFSAEFPKEGPSILRIQQVVRGDSAAYFCASSPPRGTDTQYFGPGTRLTVL.

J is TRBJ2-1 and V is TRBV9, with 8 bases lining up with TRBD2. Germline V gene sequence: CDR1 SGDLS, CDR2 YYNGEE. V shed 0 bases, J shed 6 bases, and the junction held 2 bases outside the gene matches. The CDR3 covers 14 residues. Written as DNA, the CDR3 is TGTGCCAGCAGCGTAGTCGGGAGGGTCAATGAGCAGTTCTTC. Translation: CASSVVGRVNEQFF.

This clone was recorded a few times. CDR3 region: CASTSTSGIYEQYF. DNA for the CDR3: TGTGCCAGCACCTCGACTAGCGGGATCTACGAGCAGTACTTC. J is TRBJ2-7 and V is TRBV28; 11 bases align to TRBD2. V was clipped by 7 bases and J by 3 bases; unmatched bases: 5. The CDR3 length is 14 residues. The V gene's germline CDR1 is MDHEN and CDR2 SYDVKM.

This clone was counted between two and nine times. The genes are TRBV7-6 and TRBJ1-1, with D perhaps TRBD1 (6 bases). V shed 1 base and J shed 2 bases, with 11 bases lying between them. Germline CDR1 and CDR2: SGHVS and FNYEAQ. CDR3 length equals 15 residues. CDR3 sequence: CASSLGRGGNTEAFF. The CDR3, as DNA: TGTGCCAGCAGCTTAGGCAGGGGAGGAAACACTGAAGCTTTCTTT.

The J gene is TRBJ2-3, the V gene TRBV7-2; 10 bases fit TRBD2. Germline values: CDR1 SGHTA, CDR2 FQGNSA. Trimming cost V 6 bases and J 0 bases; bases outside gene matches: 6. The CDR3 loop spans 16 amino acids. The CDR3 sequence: CASRPAGGLSTDTQYF. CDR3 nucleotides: TGTGCCAGCAGGCCAGCGGGAGGGTTGAGCACAGATACGCAGTATTTT.

CDR3 amino acids: CASSSNRLAGQADTQYF. In DNA form, the CDR3 reads TGTGCCAGCAGCTCGAACCGGCTAGCGGGCCAGGCAGATACGCAGTATTTT. This chain connects TRBV7-2 to TRBJ2-3; 8 bases fit TRBD2. The CDR3 contains 17 residues. Germline-derived CDR1 and CDR2 are SGHTA and FQGNSA. J lost 4 bases, V lost 4 bases, and 13 bases had no gene match.

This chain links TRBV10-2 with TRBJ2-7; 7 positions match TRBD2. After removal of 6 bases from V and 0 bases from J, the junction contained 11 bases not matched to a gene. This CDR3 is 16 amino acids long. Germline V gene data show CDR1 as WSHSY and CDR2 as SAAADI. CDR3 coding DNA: TGCGCCAGCAGCGTTCTCGGGGGACTAACCTCCTACGAGCAGTACTTC. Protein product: CASSVLGGLTSYEQYF.

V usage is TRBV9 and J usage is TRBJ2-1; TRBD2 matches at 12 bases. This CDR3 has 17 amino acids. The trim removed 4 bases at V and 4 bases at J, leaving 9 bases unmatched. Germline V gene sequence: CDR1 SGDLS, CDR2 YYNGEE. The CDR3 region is CASSPQTSGSRYNEQFF. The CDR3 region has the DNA TGTGCCAGCAGCCCCCAGACTAGCGGGAGTCGGTACAATGAGCAGTTCTTC.

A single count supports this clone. CDR3 loop: CASSLLQDPYYEQYF. CDR3 nucleotides: TGTGCCAGCAGCTTATTACAGGATCCATACTACGAGCAGTACTTC. V gene TRBV11-1 combines with J gene TRBJ2-7, with a tentative D call TRBD1 (5 bases). The CDR3 consists of 15 residues. The ends were cut back, 2 bases at V and 3 bases at J, with 14 bases in the middle. Germline V gene data show CDR1 as SGHAT and CDR2 as FQDESV (reference sequence). Complete variable domain (other parts from reference TRBV11-1 and TRBJ2-7): EAEVAQSPRYKITEKSQAVAFWCDPISGHATLYWYRQILGQGPELLVQFQDESVVDDSQLPKDRFSAERLKGVDSTLKIQPAELGDSAMYLCASSLLQDPYYEQYFGPGTRLTVT.

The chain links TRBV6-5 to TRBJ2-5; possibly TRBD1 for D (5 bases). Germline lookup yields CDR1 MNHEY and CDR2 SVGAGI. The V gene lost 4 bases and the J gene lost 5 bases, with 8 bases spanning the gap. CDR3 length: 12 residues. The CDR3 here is CASSSPGETQYF. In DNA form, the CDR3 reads TGTGCCAGCAGTTCTCCAGGGGAGACCCAGTACTTC.

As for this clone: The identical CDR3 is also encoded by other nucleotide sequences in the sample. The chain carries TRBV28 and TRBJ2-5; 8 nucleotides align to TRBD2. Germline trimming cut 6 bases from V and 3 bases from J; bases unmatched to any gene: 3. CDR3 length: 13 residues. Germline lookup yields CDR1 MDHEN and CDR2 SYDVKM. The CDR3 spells CASRLAGEETQYF. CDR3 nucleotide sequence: TGTGCCAGCAGGCTAGCGGGCGAAGAGACCCAGTACTTC.

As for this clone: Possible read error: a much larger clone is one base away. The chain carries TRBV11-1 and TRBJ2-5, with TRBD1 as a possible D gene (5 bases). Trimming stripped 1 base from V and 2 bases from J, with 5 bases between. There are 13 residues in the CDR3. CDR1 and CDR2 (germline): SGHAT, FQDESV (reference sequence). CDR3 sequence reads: CASSLGQQETQYF. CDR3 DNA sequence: TGTGCCAGCAGCTTAGGACAGCAAGAGACCCAGTACTTC.

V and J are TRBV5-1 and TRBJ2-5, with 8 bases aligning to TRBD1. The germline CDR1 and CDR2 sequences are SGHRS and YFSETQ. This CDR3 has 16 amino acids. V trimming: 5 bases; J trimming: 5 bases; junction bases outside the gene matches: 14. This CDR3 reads CASSKLSGQGIETQYF. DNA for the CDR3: TGCGCCAGCAGTAAATTGTCCGGACAGGGTATCGAGACCCAGTACTTC.

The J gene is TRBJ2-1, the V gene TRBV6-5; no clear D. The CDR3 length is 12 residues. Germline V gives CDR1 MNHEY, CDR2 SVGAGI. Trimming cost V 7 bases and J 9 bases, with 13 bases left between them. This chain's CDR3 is CASKGIRGEQFF. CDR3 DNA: TGTGCCAGCAAAGGGATCCGTGGTGAGCAGTTCTTC.

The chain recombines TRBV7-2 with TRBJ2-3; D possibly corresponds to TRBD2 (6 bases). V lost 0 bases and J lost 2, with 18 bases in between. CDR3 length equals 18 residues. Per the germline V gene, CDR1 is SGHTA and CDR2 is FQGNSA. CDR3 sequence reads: CASSLASGLHLPTDTQYF. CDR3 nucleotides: TGTGCCAGCAGCTTAGCGAGCGGGCTCCACCTCCCCACAGATACGCAGTATTTT. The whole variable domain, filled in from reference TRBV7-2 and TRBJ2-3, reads GAGVSQSPSNKVTEKGKDVELRCDPISGHTALYWYRQSLGQGLEFLIYFQGNSAPDKSGLPSDRFSAERTGGSVSTLTIQRTQQEDSAVYLCASSLASGLHLPTDTQYFGPGTRLTVL.

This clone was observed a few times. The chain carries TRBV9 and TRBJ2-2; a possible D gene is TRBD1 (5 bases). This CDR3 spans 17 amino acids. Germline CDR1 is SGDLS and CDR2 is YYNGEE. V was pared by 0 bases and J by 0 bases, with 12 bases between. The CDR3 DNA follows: TGTGCCAGCAGCGTAGGGCCTGTAGGGGCGAACACCGGGGAGCTGTTTTTT. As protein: CASSVGPVGANTGELFF.

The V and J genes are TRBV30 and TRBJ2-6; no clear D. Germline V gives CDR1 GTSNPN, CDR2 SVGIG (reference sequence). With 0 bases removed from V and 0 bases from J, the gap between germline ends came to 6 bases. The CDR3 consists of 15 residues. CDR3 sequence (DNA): TGTGCCTGGAGTGTATGGAACTCTGGGGCCAACGTCCTGACTTTC. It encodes CAWSVWNSGANVLTF.

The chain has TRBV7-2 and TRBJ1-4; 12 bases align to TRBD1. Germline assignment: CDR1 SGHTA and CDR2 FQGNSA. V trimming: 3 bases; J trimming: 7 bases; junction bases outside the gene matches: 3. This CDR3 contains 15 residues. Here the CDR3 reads CASSFGTGGGEKLFF. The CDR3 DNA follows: TGTGCCAGCAGCTTCGGGACAGGGGGCGGTGAAAAACTGTTTTTT. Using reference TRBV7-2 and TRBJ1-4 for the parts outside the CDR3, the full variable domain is GAGVSQSPSNKVTEKGKDVELRCDPISGHTALYWYRQSLGQGLEFLIYFQGNSAPDKSGLPSDRFSAERTGGSVSTLTIQRTQQEDSAVYLCASSFGTGGGEKLFFGSGTQLSVL.

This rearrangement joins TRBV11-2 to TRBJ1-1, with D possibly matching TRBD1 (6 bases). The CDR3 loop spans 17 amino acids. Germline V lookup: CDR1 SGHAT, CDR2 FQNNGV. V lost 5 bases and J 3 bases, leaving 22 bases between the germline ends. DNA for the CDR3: TGTGCCAGCAGCCGTTTACCAGGGACACGTAATCACACTGAAGCTTTCTTT. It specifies CASSRLPGTRNHTEAFF.

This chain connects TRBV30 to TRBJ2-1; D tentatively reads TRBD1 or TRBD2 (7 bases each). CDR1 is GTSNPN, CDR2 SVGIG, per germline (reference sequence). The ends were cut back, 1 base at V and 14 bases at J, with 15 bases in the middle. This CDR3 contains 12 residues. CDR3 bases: TGTGCCTGGAGTGCCGGGCCAGGGGGGGAGTTCTTC. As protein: CAWSAGPGGEFF. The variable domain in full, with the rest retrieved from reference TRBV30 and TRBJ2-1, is SQTIHQWPATLVQPVGSPLSLECTVEGTSNPNLYWYRQAAGRGLQLLFYSVGIGQISSEVPQNLSASRPQDRQFILSSKKLLLSDSGFYLCAWSAGPGGEFFGPGTRLTVL.

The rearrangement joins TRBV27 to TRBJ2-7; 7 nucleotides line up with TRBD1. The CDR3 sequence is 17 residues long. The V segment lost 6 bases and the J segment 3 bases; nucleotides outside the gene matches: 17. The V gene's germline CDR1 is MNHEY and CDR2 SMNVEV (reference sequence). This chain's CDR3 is CASSRQGRSGTDYEQYF. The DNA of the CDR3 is TGTGCCAGCAGCCGACAGGGTAGGTCCGGGACCGACTACGAGCAGTACTTC.

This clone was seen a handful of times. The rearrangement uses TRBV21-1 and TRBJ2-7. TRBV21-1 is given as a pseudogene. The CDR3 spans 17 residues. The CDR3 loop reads CASSSRARPPVGYEQYF. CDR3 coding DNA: TGTGCCAGCAGCTCTCGGGCTCGACCCCCTGTAGGTTACGAGCAGTACTTC.

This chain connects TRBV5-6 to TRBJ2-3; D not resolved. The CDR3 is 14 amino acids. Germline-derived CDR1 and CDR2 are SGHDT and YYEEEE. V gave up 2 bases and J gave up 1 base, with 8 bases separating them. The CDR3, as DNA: TGTGCCAGCAGCTTCCGAGTCGGCACAGATACGCAGTATTTT. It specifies CASSFRVGTDTQYF.

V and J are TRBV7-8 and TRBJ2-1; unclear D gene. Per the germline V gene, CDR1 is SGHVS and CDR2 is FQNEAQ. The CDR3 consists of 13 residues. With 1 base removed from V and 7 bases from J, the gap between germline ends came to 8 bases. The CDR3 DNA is TGTGCCAGCAGCTTAGTTGCCTCAAATGAGCAGTTCTTC. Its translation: CASSLVASNEQFF.

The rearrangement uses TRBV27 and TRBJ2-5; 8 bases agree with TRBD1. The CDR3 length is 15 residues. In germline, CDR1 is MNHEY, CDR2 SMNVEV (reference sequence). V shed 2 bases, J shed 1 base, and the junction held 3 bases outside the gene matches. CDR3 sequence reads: CASSLRTGTQETQYF. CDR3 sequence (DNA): TGTGCCAGCAGTTTAAGGACAGGGACCCAAGAGACCCAGTACTTC.

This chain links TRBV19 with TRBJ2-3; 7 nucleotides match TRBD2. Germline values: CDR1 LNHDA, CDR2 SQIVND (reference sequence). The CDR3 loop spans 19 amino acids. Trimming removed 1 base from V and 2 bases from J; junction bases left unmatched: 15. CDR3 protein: CASSIAGGGGLGATDTQYF. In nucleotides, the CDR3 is TGTGCCAGTAGTATAGCCGGCGGAGGAGGACTAGGGGCCACAGATACGCAGTATTTT. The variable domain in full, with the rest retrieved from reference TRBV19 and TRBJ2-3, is DGGITQSPKYLFRKEGQNVTLSCEQNLNHDAMYWYRQDPGQGLRLIYYSQIVNDFQKGDIAEGYSVSREKKESFPLTVTSAQKNPTAFYLCASSIAGGGGLGATDTQYFGPGTRLTVL.

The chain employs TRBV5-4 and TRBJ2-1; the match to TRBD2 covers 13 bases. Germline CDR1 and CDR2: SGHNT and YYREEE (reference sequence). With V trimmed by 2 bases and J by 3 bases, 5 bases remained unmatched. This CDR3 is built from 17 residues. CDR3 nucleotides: TGTGCCAGCAGCTTTACTAGCGGGAGGGGAGACTACAATGAGCAGTTCTTC. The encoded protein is CASSFTSGRGDYNEQFF.

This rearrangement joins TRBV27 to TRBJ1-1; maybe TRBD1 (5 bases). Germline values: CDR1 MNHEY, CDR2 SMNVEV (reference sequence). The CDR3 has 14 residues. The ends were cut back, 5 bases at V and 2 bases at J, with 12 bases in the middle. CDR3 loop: CASSPGQSNTEAFF. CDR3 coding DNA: TGTGCCAGCAGTCCAGGGCAGTCAAACACTGAAGCTTTCTTT.